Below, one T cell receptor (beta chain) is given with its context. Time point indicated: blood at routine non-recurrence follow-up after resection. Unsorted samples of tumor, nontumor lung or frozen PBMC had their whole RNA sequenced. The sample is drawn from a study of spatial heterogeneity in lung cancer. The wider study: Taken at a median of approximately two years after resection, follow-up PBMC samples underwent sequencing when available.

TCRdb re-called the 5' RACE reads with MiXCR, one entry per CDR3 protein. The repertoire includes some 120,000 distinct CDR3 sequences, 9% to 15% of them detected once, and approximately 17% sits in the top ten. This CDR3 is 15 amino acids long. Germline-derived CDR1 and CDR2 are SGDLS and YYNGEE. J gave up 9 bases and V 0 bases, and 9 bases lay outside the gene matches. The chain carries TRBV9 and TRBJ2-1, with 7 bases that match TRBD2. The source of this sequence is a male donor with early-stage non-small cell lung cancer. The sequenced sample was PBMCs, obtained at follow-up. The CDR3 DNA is TGTGCCAGCAGCGTAGCTGGGTTAGGCGGGAGTGAGCAGTTCTTC. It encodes CASSVAGLGGSEQFF.